This entry lists 26 T cell receptor beta chains sequenced from one sample in a study of OX40 agonist ivuxolimab in advanced cancers. TCRdb's copy holds only in-frame clones and misses some; the assay was immunoSEQ multiplex PCR. The sample lists approximately 70,000 clones, about four fifths occurring once. The source material was CD4+ or CD8+ T cells sorted from blood, sampled in a trial of the OX40 agonist ivuxolimab. All receptors derive from an adult with an advanced solid tumor such as melanoma, head and neck, liver or kidney cancer.

The V call is TRBV27, the J call TRBJ1-5; D is ambiguous. The CDR3 extends over 14 amino acids. CDR1 MNHEY and CDR2 SMNVEV come from the germline V gene (reference sequence). Trimming removed 6 bases at V and 2 bases at J, with 11 bases between. The DNA for the CDR3 is TGTGCCAGCAGGCCCGGGATTGGCAATCAGCCCCAGCATTTT. Translated: CASRPGIGNQPQHF.

This rearrangement joins TRBV28 to TRBJ1-3; perhaps TRBD1 as D (5 bases). The CDR3 contains 16 residues. V lost 4 bases and J lost 1, with 14 bases in between. CDR1 MDHEN and CDR2 SYDVKM come from the germline V gene. The CDR3 nucleotides are TGTGCCAGCAGTTCATCAGTCGGGGCTTCTGGAAACACCATATATTTT. Translation gives CASSSSVGASGNTIYF.

Here the CDR3 DNA reads TGTGCCAGCAGCCCGGGACGTGAGAACACTGAAGCTTTCTTT. Translating it yields CASSPGRENTEAFF. The rearrangement uses TRBV11-1 and TRBJ1-1; tentative D call: TRBD1 (5 bases). CDR1 is SGHAT and CDR2 is FQDESV in the germline V gene (reference sequence). Trimming took 5 bases from V and 1 from J, leaving 11 bases between them. The length of the CDR3 is 14 residues.

The chain uses TRBV7-3 and TRBJ2-5; D uncertain. V shed 1 base and J shed 0 bases, with 6 bases lying between them. CDR1 SGHTA and CDR2 FQGTGA come from the germline V gene. This CDR3 is 14 amino acids long. The CDR3 is CASSLNINQETQYF. CDR3 coding DNA: TGTGCCAGCAGCTTAAACATTAACCAAGAGACCCAGTACTTC. Supplemented by reference TRBV7-3 and TRBJ2-5, the full variable domain reads GAGVSQTPSNKVTEKGKYVELRCDPISGHTALYWYRQSLGQGPEFLIYFQGTGAADDSGLPNDRFFAVRPEGSVSTLKIQRTERGDSAVYLCASSLNINQETQYFGPGTRLLVL.

The V call is TRBV5-1, the J call TRBJ2-3; D not resolved. The CDR3 length is 14 residues. The germline CDR1 and CDR2 sequences are SGHRS and YFSETQ. Trimming pared 0 bases from V and 0 bases from J, leaving 5 bases between. The CDR3 region is CASSLAVSTDTQYF. CDR3 sequence (DNA): TGCGCCAGCAGCTTGGCCGTTAGCACAGATACGCAGTATTTT.

This chain links TRBV7-2 with TRBJ1-2, with D unresolved. The CDR3 is 14 amino acids. V was pared by 3 bases and J by 3 bases, with 11 bases between. Germline CDR1 and CDR2: SGHTA and FQGNSA. CDR3 sequence: CASSFDLRDYGYTF. CDR3 nucleotides: TGTGCCAGCAGCTTCGACCTGAGGGACTATGGCTACACCTTC.

The chain carries TRBV6-5 and TRBJ2-2, with D uncertain. V was trimmed by 4 bases and J by 1 base, leaving 10 bases between them. The CDR3 consists of 15 residues. CDR1 and CDR2 (germline): MNHEY, SVGAGI. The CDR3: CASSFERRNTGELFF. CDR3 coding DNA: TGTGCCAGCAGTTTTGAACGGCGGAACACCGGGGAGCTGTTTTTT.

The chain combines TRBV19 with TRBJ1-2; D gene ambiguous. The germline V and J ends were trimmed by 1 base and 3 bases, with 9 bases remaining between them. Germline-derived CDR1 and CDR2 are LNHDA and SQIVND (reference sequence). The CDR3 consists of 14 residues. The CDR3 region is CASSIVHGDYGYTF. DNA for the CDR3: TGTGCCAGTAGTATAGTCCACGGTGACTATGGCTACACCTTC.

The chain uses TRBV25-1 and TRBJ2-5; 10 nucleotides align to TRBD2. Germline V gene sequence: CDR1 MGHDK, CDR2 SYGVNS. This CDR3 comprises 15 residues. Trimming removed 5 bases from V and 5 bases from J; junction bases left unmatched: 8. In DNA form, the CDR3 reads TGTGCCAGCAGTTCGAGCGGGGGGGCTTGGGAGACCCAGTACTTC. As protein: CASSSSGGAWETQYF.

This clone was seen only once. The rearrangement links TRBV7-9 to TRBJ1-1; a possible D gene is TRBD1 (5 bases). This CDR3 comprises 12 residues. V lost 4 bases and J lost 4, with 7 bases in between. Per germline, CDR1 SEHNR and CDR2 FQNEAQ (reference sequence). The CDR3 sequence is CASSSGSTEAFF. For the CDR3, the DNA is TGTGCCAGCAGCTCAGGGAGCACTGAAGCTTTCTTT.

The chain's CDR3 is CASSLARQGAGELFF. In DNA, the CDR3 is TGTGCCAGCAGCTTAGCAAGGCAGGGGGCCGGGGAGCTGTTTTTT. This rearrangement joins TRBV11-1 to TRBJ2-2, with 7 bases aligning to TRBD1. This CDR3 spans 15 amino acids. The V gene's germline CDR1 is SGHAT and CDR2 FQDESV (reference sequence). V trimming: 0 bases; J trimming: 6 bases; junction bases outside the gene matches: 4.

This rearrangement joins TRBV19 to TRBJ2-2; D gene uncertain. The CDR3 spans 12 residues. V shed 3 bases and J shed 4 bases, with 3 bases lying between them. Germline assignment: CDR1 LNHDA and CDR2 SQIVND (reference sequence). CDR3 coding DNA: TGTGCCAGTAGTATTGGCACCGGGGAGCTGTTTTTT. This gives the protein CASSIGTGELFF.

A single count supports this clone. The DNA for the CDR3 is TGTGCCAGCAGCTTTTACCTGAACACTGAAGCTTTCTTT. This gives the protein CASSFYLNTEAFF. The chain links TRBV7-3 to TRBJ1-1; D uncertain. The CDR3 has 13 amino acids. Germline V gives CDR1 SGHTA, CDR2 FQGTGA. V was cut by 3 bases and J by 0 bases, with 5 bases left in between.

The chain links TRBV7-2 to TRBJ2-1; 16 bases match TRBD2. The V segment lost 6 bases and the J segment 7 bases; nucleotides outside the gene matches: 15. In germline, CDR1 is SGHTA, CDR2 FQGNSA. This CDR3 region has 19 residues. The chain's CDR3 is CASSLNPGLAGGPINEQFF. CDR3 in DNA: TGTGCCAGCAGTCTCAACCCGGGACTAGCGGGAGGGCCGATAAATGAGCAGTTCTTC.

This rearrangement joins TRBV15 to TRBJ2-1, with D perhaps TRBD2 (6 bases). From germline, CDR1 is LNHNV and CDR2 YYDKDF (reference sequence). The V gene lost 1 base and the J gene lost 5 bases, with 12 bases spanning the gap. The CDR3 contains 15 residues. The CDR3 loop reads CATSRVGGVNNEQFF. CDR3 sequence (DNA): TGTGCCACCAGCAGAGTGGGCGGGGTGAACAATGAGCAGTTCTTC.

This chain links TRBV7-2 with TRBJ1-1, with a weak D call TRBD1 (5 bases). The CDR3 runs 15 residues. The V end was cut by 1 base, the J end by 4 bases, with 13 bases between. Germline V gene data show CDR1 as SGHTA and CDR2 as FQGNSA. DNA for the CDR3: TGTGCCAGCAGCTTAGTGGGGCACGGTGGCACTGAAGCTTTCTTT. Translated, it gives CASSLVGHGGTEAFF.

The rearrangement joins TRBV7-6 to TRBJ2-5; 9 nucleotides agree with TRBD1. Germline CDR1 is SGHVS and CDR2 is FNYEAQ. V gave up 0 bases and J gave up 1 base; unmatched junction bases: 18. The CDR3 length is 21 residues. The CDR3 sequence: CASSLAQGETGGPHLQETQYF. CDR3 in DNA: TGTGCCAGCAGCTTAGCGCAGGGCGAGACAGGGGGTCCCCACCTCCAAGAGACCCAGTACTTC.

The chain is built from TRBV28 and TRBJ1-6; 8 bases are a match to TRBD1. V dropped 5 bases and J dropped 5; count of bases not matched to a gene: 5. CDR3 length: 15 amino acids. Germline loops: CDR1 MDHEN, CDR2 SYDVKM. CDR3 loop: CASSVGQGNNSPLHF. The CDR3 DNA follows: TGTGCCAGCAGTGTCGGACAGGGCAATAATTCACCCCTCCACTTT. Using reference TRBV28 and TRBJ1-6 for the parts outside the CDR3, the full variable domain is DVKVTQSSRYLVKRTGEKVFLECVQDMDHENMFWYRQDPGLGLRLIYFSYDVKMKEKGDIPEGYSVSREKKERFSLILESASTNQTSMYLCASSVGQGNNSPLHFGNGTRLTVT.

This chain connects TRBV15 to TRBJ1-1; D unclear. The V gene's germline CDR1 is LNHNV and CDR2 YYDKDF (reference sequence). The V and J ends lost 2 bases and 2 bases respectively, with 12 bases between them. There are 15 residues in the CDR3. CDR3 bases: TGTGCCACCAGCAGACCTACGGACCTTAACACTGAAGCTTTCTTT. It is translated as CATSRPTDLNTEAFF.

V usage is TRBV7-3 and J usage is TRBJ1-1, with TRBD1 identical over 7 bases. CDR3 size: 13 residues. V lost 5 bases and J lost 3; bases outside the gene matches: 3. The germline CDR1 and CDR2 sequences are SGHTA and FQGTGA. The CDR3 is CASSRQGDTEAFF. CDR3 nucleotides: TGTGCCAGCAGCCGGCAGGGGGACACTGAAGCTTTCTTT.

V usage is TRBV7-2 and J usage is TRBJ2-2; no reliable D call. Germline CDR1 is SGHTA and CDR2 is FQGNSA. Trimming took off 1 base at V and 3 bases at J, with 9 bases between the two ends. This CDR3 is built from 15 residues. The CDR3 reads CASSLEGSYTGELFF. In nucleotides, the CDR3 is TGTGCCAGCAGCTTAGAAGGTTCATACACCGGGGAGCTGTTTTTT. Based on the CDR3 plus reference TRBV7-2 and TRBJ2-2, the full variable domain is GAGVSQSPSNKVTEKGKDVELRCDPISGHTALYWYRQSLGQGLEFLIYFQGNSAPDKSGLPSDRFSAERTGGSVSTLTIQRTQQEDSAVYLCASSLEGSYTGELFFGEGSRLTVL.

This chain links TRBV28 with TRBJ2-6; weak D call: TRBD1 (5 bases). This CDR3 region has 17 residues. Deletions cut 5 bases from V and 0 bases from J, with 14 bases between. Germline assignment: CDR1 MDHEN and CDR2 SYDVKM. The CDR3 spells CASSPWGSHSGANVLTF. In nucleotides, the CDR3 is TGTGCCAGCAGTCCTTGGGGCTCCCACTCTGGGGCCAACGTCCTGACTTTC.

The rearrangement joins TRBV7-3 to TRBJ2-7; the match to TRBD1 covers 9 bases. CDR1 SGHTA and CDR2 FQGTGA come from the germline V gene. The CDR3 is 13 residues long. V shed 5 bases, J shed 6 bases, and the junction held 5 bases outside the gene matches. The CDR3 DNA reads TGTGCCAGCAGCCGGGACAGGGAATCCGAGCAGTACTTC. As protein: CASSRDRESEQYF. The entire variable domain, with the rest obtained from reference TRBV7-3 and TRBJ2-7, is as follows: GAGVSQTPSNKVTEKGKYVELRCDPISGHTALYWYRQSLGQGPEFLIYFQGTGAADDSGLPNDRFFAVRPEGSVSTLKIQRTERGDSAVYLCASSRDRESEQYFGPGTRLTVT.

The chain combines TRBV29-1 with TRBJ1-2; a weak D match, TRBD1 (6 bases). With 6 bases removed from V and 7 bases from J, the gap between germline ends came to 21 bases. Per the germline V gene, CDR1 is SQVTM and CDR2 is ANQGSEA. CDR3 length: 14 residues. The CDR3, as DNA: TGCAGCGTCCAACGCCGGGTCGGGGGCGGTGGCTACACCTTC. Encoded protein: CSVQRRVGGGGYTF.

This chain joins TRBV5-4 and TRBJ2-3; unclear D gene. V shed 1 base and J shed 2 bases, with 8 bases lying between them. The germline V gene has CDR1 SGHNT and CDR2 YYREEE (reference sequence). The CDR3 loop spans 14 amino acids. CDR3 nucleotide sequence: TGTGCCAGCAGCTTGTTCTTGTTCACAGATACGCAGTATTTT. It encodes CASSLFLFTDTQYF.

In DNA, the CDR3 is TGTGCCACCAGCAGAGGGGCCCAGAAGGGGCAGTTCTTC. It yields the protein CATSRGAQKGQFF. The chain has TRBV15 and TRBJ2-1; no clear D gene. V gave up 1 base and J gave up 12 bases, with 13 bases separating them. CDR3 length: 13 residues. The germline gives CDR1 LNHNV, CDR2 YYDKDF (reference sequence).